This T cell receptor beta chain was identified during a study of blood T cell repertoires in COVID-19. Study as a whole: The study drew acute and convalescent COVID-19 samples from the United States, Italy and Spain.

Data came from immunoSEQ multiplex PCR; TCRdb stores just in-frame clones and leaves some out. Of 200,000 or so clones detected, 70% to 90% appear once; the ten largest clones hold approximately 2.3%. With V trimmed by 4 bases and J by 4 bases, 6 bases remained unmatched. The germline V gene has CDR1 LNHDA and CDR2 SQIVND (reference sequence). This CDR3 is built from 15 residues. Cohort assignment relied on participant-reported clinical history. Material: PBMCs or T cells enriched from blood (not recorded which). This sequence originates from a woman aged 35 to 49 with acute COVID-19. V gene TRBV19 combines with J gene TRBJ2-3, with 9 bases identical to TRBD1. In nucleotides, the CDR3 is TGTGCCAGTAGTACCACAGGGGGCGAGGCAGATACGCAGTATTTT. Its translation is CASSTTGGEADTQYF. The whole variable domain, remainder taken from reference TRBV19 and TRBJ2-3, is DGGITQSPKYLFRKEGQNVTLSCEQNLNHDAMYWYRQDPGQGLRLIYYSQIVNDFQKGDIAEGYSVSREKKESFPLTVTSAQKNPTAFYLCASSTTGGEADTQYFGPGTRLTVL.